This T cell receptor beta chain was obtained from a study of identifying expanded T cells in peripheral blood. General study results and limits: Over approximately two and four weeks, about 16 and 19 clones changed, versus around 1.2 between replicates.

Profiling relied on immunoSEQ multiplex PCR, and the TCRdb table lists in-frame clones only, not all of them. The sample lists around 81,000 clones, more than 75% occurring once. Trimming at V came to 8 bases and at J to 2 bases, leaving 7 bases not matched to a gene. CDR1 MDHEN and CDR2 SYDVKM come from the germline V gene. The CDR3 consists of 14 residues. With respect to this clone: The antigen is not known.

This clonotype was obtained from a person between 18 and 70 years old in good health. Sequencing used blood. V usage is TRBV28 and J usage is TRBJ1-1; 8 bases align to TRBD1. CDR3 nucleotides: TGTGCCAGCGGGTGGGACAGGACTAACACTGAAGCTTTCTTT. Protein sequence: CASGWDRTNTEAFF.